Presented here are 15 T cell receptor beta chains from one specimen sequenced in a study of blood T cell repertoires in COVID-19. Clones were read by immunoSEQ multiplex PCR, and TCRdb kept only the in-frame ones, dropping some. The profile shows 300,000 to 400,000 clones, 80% to 90% of them singletons. Sequenced sample: PBMCs or T cells enriched from blood (not recorded which). The source of these receptors is a middle-aged woman with acute COVID-19.

The chain recombines TRBV5-1 with TRBJ2-7; 8 bases are shared with TRBD1. This CDR3 comprises 14 residues. Per germline, CDR1 SGHRS and CDR2 YFSETQ. V lost 3 bases, J lost 4 bases, and 6 bases stayed unmatched. The CDR3 bases are TGCGCCAGCAGCTCATCAGGGGGCCGGTACGAGCAGTACTTC. Translation gives CASSSSGGRYEQYF.

V usage is TRBV27 and J usage is TRBJ2-1; perhaps TRBD2 as D (6 bases). The CDR3 covers 10 residues. Trimming shortened V by 6 bases and J by 9 bases, and 6 bases separated the two germline ends. Germline CDR1 is MNHEY and CDR2 is SMNVEV (reference sequence). Written as DNA, the CDR3 is TGTGCCAGCAGGGGGGGTGAGCAGTTCTTC. This translates into CASRGGEQFF.

Only a few counts were recorded for this clone. This chain joins TRBV2 and TRBJ1-2; D gene unclear. V was clipped by 5 bases and J by 13 bases, with 8 bases between them. Germline lookup yields CDR1 SNHLY and CDR2 FYNNEI. The CDR3 totals 9 residues. CDR3 sequence reads: CASSKTGTF. The CDR3, as DNA: TGTGCCAGCAGTAAAACTGGCACCTTC.

This clone was recorded a few times. The genes are TRBV19 and TRBJ1-1; TRBD1 matches 7 bases. Germline V gene data show CDR1 as LNHDA and CDR2 as SQIVND (reference sequence). This CDR3 has 14 amino acids. Unmatched junction bases numbered 13, after V lost 4 bases and J lost 11 bases. CDR3 region: CASSTRGLGRDAFF. CDR3 in DNA: TGTGCCAGTAGTACTAGGGGGCTAGGCAGAGATGCTTTCTTT.

The chain joins TRBV4-1 to TRBJ1-1; no reliable D call. Looked up from germline, CDR1 is MGHRA and CDR2 is YSYEKL. The CDR3 consists of 19 residues. V dropped 0 bases and J dropped 1 base, with 21 bases sitting between them. The CDR3 DNA sequence: TGCGCCAGCAGCCAAGATCGAAGTGCCCTTAGACTATCGAACACTGAAGCTTTCTTT. The encoded protein is CASSQDRSALRLSNTEAFF.

CDR3 region: CASSLAMRAEAFF. The CDR3 DNA reads as TGTGCCAGCAGCTTAGCGATGCGAGCTGAAGCTTTCTTT. The V call is TRBV7-9, the J call TRBJ1-1; D gene uncertain. Germline-derived CDR1 and CDR2 are SEHNR and FQNEAQ (reference sequence). Deletions cut 0 bases from V and 6 bases from J, with 8 bases between. The CDR3 covers 13 residues.

The rearrangement links TRBV3-1 (or the pseudogene TRBV3-2) to TRBJ2-2; tentative D call: TRBD1 (6 bases). Trimming took 7 bases from V and 3 from J, leaving 12 bases between them. Germline CDR1 is LGHDT and CDR2 is YNNKEL (reference sequence). The CDR3 is made up of 14 amino acids. CDR3 amino acids: CASNYRAYTGELFF. For the CDR3, the DNA is TGTGCCAGCAACTACAGGGCGTACACCGGGGAGCTGTTTTTT.

The chain carries TRBV18 and TRBJ1-5; D is unclear. Germline lookup yields CDR1 KGHSH and CDR2 LQKENI. The CDR3 is 16 amino acids. V lost 2 bases to trimming and J lost 2 bases, with 13 bases between them. This CDR3 is CASSPSSGGGNQPQHF. CDR3 DNA: TGTGCCAGCTCACCAAGTTCAGGCGGGGGCAATCAGCCCCAGCATTTT.

The rearrangement joins TRBV5-1 to TRBJ1-1; D ambiguous. Trimming left V 2 bases short and J 11 bases short, with 13 bases between. CDR3 length: 12 amino acids. Germline V gives CDR1 SGHRS, CDR2 YFSETQ. The CDR3 region is CASSFDSVEAFF. The CDR3 nucleotides are TGCGCCAGCAGCTTCGACTCGGTGGAGGCTTTCTTT.

The V call is TRBV2, the J call TRBJ2-4; the match to TRBD1 covers 8 bases. The ends lost 4 bases at V and 1 base at J; junction bases unmatched: 0. Germline CDR1 and CDR2: SNHLY and FYNNEI. The CDR3 is made up of 14 amino acids. The DNA of the CDR3 is TGTGCCAGCAGTGGACAGGGGGCCAAAAACATTCAGTACTTC. Its translation: CASSGQGAKNIQYF.

The chain carries TRBV9 and TRBJ2-2; 10 bases are shared with TRBD2. Trimming at V came to 4 bases and at J to 0 bases, leaving 6 bases not matched to a gene. CDR1 SGDLS and CDR2 YYNGEE come from the germline V gene. The CDR3 has 17 residues. As DNA, the CDR3 is TGTGCCAGCAGCCTTATAGCGGGGGGAGCGAACACCGGGGAGCTGTTTTTT. Protein: CASSLIAGGANTGELFF.

CDR3 in amino acids: CASSQDAVAAKNIQYF. CDR3 DNA sequence: TGTGCCAGCAGCCAAGATGCGGTAGCAGCCAAAAACATTCAGTACTTC. The chain couples TRBV3-1 (or the pseudogene TRBV3-2) to TRBJ2-4; D call uncertain. Germline V lookup: CDR1 LGHDT, CDR2 YNNKEL (reference sequence). V was trimmed by 0 bases and J by 0 bases, leaving 9 bases between them. This CDR3 has 16 residues.

This chain uses TRBV3-1 (or the pseudogene TRBV3-2) with TRBJ1-1, with 7 bases that match TRBD1. This CDR3 comprises 14 residues. With V trimmed by 4 bases and J by 4 bases, 6 bases remained unmatched. Germline CDR1 LGHDT, CDR2 YNNKEL (reference sequence). CDR3 sequence (DNA): TGTGCCAGCAGCCGAGGGGGCGCGGGCACTGAAGCTTTCTTT. Protein sequence: CASSRGGAGTEAFF.

This chain joins TRBV6-4 and TRBJ2-1, with 13 bases that match TRBD2. This CDR3 comprises 16 residues. Germline V gives CDR1 MRHNA, CDR2 SNTAGT. V was clipped by 4 bases and J by 8 bases; unmatched bases: 8. CDR3 sequence: CASSGTSGSLPHEQFF. As DNA, the CDR3 is TGTGCCAGCAGTGGGACTAGCGGGAGTTTACCGCATGAGCAGTTCTTC.

V and J are TRBV18 and TRBJ2-5, with D perhaps TRBD2 (5 bases). CDR3 size: 15 residues. Germline V CDR1 and CDR2: KGHSH, LQKENI. V lost 5 bases to trimming and J lost 4 bases, with 17 bases between them. The CDR3 here is CASSDTELVGETQYF. CDR3 nucleotide sequence: TGTGCCAGCTCAGACACGGAACTAGTAGGAGAGACCCAGTACTTC.